This T cell receptor (beta chain) was captured by sequencing in a study of T-cell memory formation after mild COVID-19. Study-level information: TCR clusters were largely donor specific.

Points from the study as a whole: Largely, contracting CD4+ clones fell within CM and EM, and contracting CD8+ clones within EMRA.

This clonotype showed up just a few times. Its antigen is not identified. Amplification by 5'RACE using constant-segment primers produced TCR alpha and TCR beta cDNA libraries that carried sample barcodes and UMIs. Each CDR3 protein is one row after TCRdb ran MiXCR on the 5' RACE reads. The sample yields more than 300,000 distinct CDR3 sequences, approximately 22% seen once. This CDR3 spans 14 amino acids. From germline, CDR1 is MNHEY and CDR2 SMNVEV (reference sequence). Trimming pared 3 bases from V and 5 bases from J, leaving 10 bases between. Material: PBMCs or a T cell subset sorted from them (not recorded which). The sequence was collected from a young man who had mild COVID-19 (a few samples of this study predate the infection). Cell type and time point are not known. The chain links TRBV27 to TRBJ2-2; D perhaps matches TRBD2 (5 bases). CDR3 coding DNA: TGTGCCAGCAGTTTTCGGGGTTGGACCGGGGAGCTGTTTTTT. Translating it yields CASSFRGWTGELFF.